One and the same sample provided the 11 T cell receptor beta chains below, sequenced in a study of early T cells in non-severe SARS-CoV-2 infection. TCRdb reprocessed the 5' RACE reads with MiXCR, giving one entry per CDR3 protein. The sample records around 63,000 distinct CDR3 sequences, about 9.1% being singletons. The sequencing used whole blood, collected at baseline. These receptors originate from an adult who was a healthcare worker with PCR-confirmed SARS-CoV-2 infection or an uninfected control (not recorded which).

This clonotype was detected only a few times. This chain uses TRBV28 with TRBJ1-1; 8 bases map to TRBD1. CDR1 is MDHEN, CDR2 SYDVKM, per germline. With V trimmed by 6 bases and J by 11 bases, 8 bases remained unmatched. The CDR3 has 12 residues. CDR3 coding DNA: TGTGCCAGCAGCCGAGCGGACAGGGAGGCTTTCTTT. Its protein product is CASSRADREAFF.

The sample holds many counts of this clonotype. The chain couples TRBV7-2 to TRBJ2-7, with 12 bases identical to TRBD1. The germline V gene encodes CDR1 SGHTA and CDR2 FQGNSA. The CDR3 extends over 14 amino acids. Losses at the gene ends were 6 bases for V and 8 bases for J; bases not matched to a gene: 8. This CDR3 is CASSAGTGGGQQYF. Written as DNA, the CDR3 is TGTGCCAGCAGTGCCGGGACAGGGGGCGGGCAGCAGTACTTC.

The rearrangement uses TRBV5-6 and TRBJ2-7; TRBD1 is a possible D gene (5 bases). Germline values: CDR1 SGHDT, CDR2 YYEEEE. V was pared by 1 base and J by 0 bases, with 17 bases between. The CDR3 contains 17 residues. DNA of the CDR3: TGTGCCAGCAGCTTGAACGTGTTACACAGGAGCTCCTACGAGCAGTACTTC. The encoded protein is CASSLNVLHRSSYEQYF.

This clonotype was counted ten times or more. The rearrangement joins TRBV6-1 to TRBJ2-5; no firm D call. Germline values: CDR1 MNHNS, CDR2 SASEGT. V was trimmed by 6 bases and J by 2 bases, leaving 13 bases between them. The CDR3 consists of 14 residues. The CDR3 coding sequence is TGTGCCAGCAGGACGACTGCTTTTCAAGAGACCCAGTACTTC. Translation gives CASRTTAFQETQYF.

In this sample, this clonotype is medium-sized. This chain uses TRBV20-1 with TRBJ1-5; tentative D call: TRBD1 (5 bases). Trimming took 3 bases from V and 5 from J, leaving 11 bases between them. Germline-derived CDR1 and CDR2 are DFQATT and SNEGSKA (reference sequence). The CDR3 consists of 13 residues. DNA of the CDR3: TGCAGTGCTAGGTCCCAGGGAGATCAGCCCCAGCATTTT. This translates into CSARSQGDQPQHF.

In its sample, this clonotype was seen many times. V is TRBV2 and J is TRBJ2-7; perhaps D is TRBD1 or TRBD2 (5 bases each). Germline assignment: CDR1 SNHLY and CDR2 FYNNEI. Between the trimmed V and J ends, which lost 2 bases and 7 bases, there was a span of 21 bases. This CDR3 is 16 amino acids long. DNA for the CDR3: TGTGCCAGCAGTGAATACCTCAAACTGAGCGAGGGGGAGCAGTACTTC. This gives the protein CASSEYLKLSEGEQYF. The full variable domain, rest sourced from reference TRBV2 and TRBJ2-7, is EPEVTQTPSHQVTQMGQEVILRCVPISNHLYFYWYRQILGQKVEFLVSFYNNEISEKSEIFDDQFSVERPDGSNFTLKIRSTKLEDSAMYFCASSEYLKLSEGEQYFGPGTRLTVT.

Ten or more counts support this clonotype. The chain recombines TRBV20-1 with TRBJ2-1; a weak D match, TRBD2 (7 bases). The V and J ends lost 3 bases and 6 bases respectively, with 18 bases between them. This CDR3 comprises 15 residues. Germline V gene sequence: CDR1 DFQATT, CDR2 SNEGSKA (reference sequence). The CDR3 protein is CSARAGARIFNEQFF. In DNA form, the CDR3 reads TGCAGTGCTAGGGCGGGGGCGCGAATTTTCAATGAGCAGTTCTTC.

This clonotype was detected many times. CDR3 protein: CASGQPPAENIQYF. CDR3 bases: TGTGCCAGCGGACAGCCACCTGCGGAAAACATTCAGTACTTC. The rearrangement links TRBV19 to TRBJ2-4; maybe TRBD1 (6 bases). The CDR3 spans 14 residues. From germline, CDR1 is LNHDA and CDR2 SQIVND (reference sequence). The V gene lost 9 bases and the J gene lost 5 bases, with 17 bases spanning the gap.

The CDR3 spells CASGLNRGTEAFF. In nucleotides, the CDR3 is TGTGCTAGTGGTTTGAACCGGGGGACTGAAGCTTTCTTT. This rearrangement joins TRBV12-5 to TRBJ1-1; tentative D call: TRBD1 (5 bases). CDR3 length equals 13 residues. The germline V gene encodes CDR1 LGHNT and CDR2 FRNRAP. V was shortened by 2 bases and J by 5 bases, with 9 bases between the two germline ends.

In its sample, this clonotype was seen a few times. The J gene is TRBJ1-6, the V gene TRBV7-2; D is uncertain. The V end was cut by 1 base, the J end by 8 bases, with 12 bases between. CDR3 length: 15 residues. Germline V gene data show CDR1 as SGHTA and CDR2 as FQGNSA. CDR3 protein: CASSLVRSSYSPLHF. CDR3 sequence (DNA): TGTGCCAGCAGCTTAGTCAGATCTTCATATTCACCCCTCCACTTT.

This chain uses TRBV3-1 with TRBJ1-6; the D gene is possibly TRBD1 (5 bases). CDR1 is LGHDT and CDR2 is YNNKEL in the germline V gene (reference sequence). The CDR3 totals 14 residues. Deletions cut 2 bases from V and 8 bases from J, with 10 bases between. The CDR3 sequence is CASSQTTDYSPLHF. CDR3 nucleotides: TGTGCCAGCAGCCAAACGACAGACTATTCACCCCTCCACTTT.